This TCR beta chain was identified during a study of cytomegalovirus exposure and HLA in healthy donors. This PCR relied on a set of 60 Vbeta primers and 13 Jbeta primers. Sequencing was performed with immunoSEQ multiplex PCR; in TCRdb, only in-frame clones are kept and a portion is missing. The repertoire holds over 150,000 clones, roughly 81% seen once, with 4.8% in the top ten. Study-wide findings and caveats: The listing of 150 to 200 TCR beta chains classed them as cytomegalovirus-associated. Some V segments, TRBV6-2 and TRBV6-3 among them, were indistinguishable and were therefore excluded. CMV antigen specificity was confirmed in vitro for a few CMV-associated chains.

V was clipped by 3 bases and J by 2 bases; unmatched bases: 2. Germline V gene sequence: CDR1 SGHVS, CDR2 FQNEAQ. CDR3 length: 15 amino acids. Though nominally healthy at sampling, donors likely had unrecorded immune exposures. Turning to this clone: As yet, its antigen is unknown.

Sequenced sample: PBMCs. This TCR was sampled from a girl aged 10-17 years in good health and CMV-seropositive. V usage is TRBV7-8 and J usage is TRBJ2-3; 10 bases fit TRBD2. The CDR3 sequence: CASSFSGGITDTQYF. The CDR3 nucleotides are TGTGCCAGCAGCTTTAGCGGGGGGATCACAGATACGCAGTATTTT.